The 6 T cell receptor beta chains presented below share a single source sample, sequenced in a study of T cells in Graves' hyperthyroidism and ophthalmopathy (dated by TCRdb to about 2019). The library was generated by multiplex PCR. Instrument on record: Illumina HiSeq 2000. The TCR beta CDR3 regions were amplified from RNA transcripts. The TCR CDR3 was subjected to a first round of RT-PCR using the HTBI primer set and the Qiagen OneStep RT-PCR kit. Using fastp at Q25 and MiXCR, TCRdb reprocessed the public reads and kept productive beta chains. Rows matching on CDR3 protein sequence are summarized as one entry with the most common DNA and genes. The sample table holds some 550,000 distinct CDR3 sequences, of which more than 15% were seen once. The ten most abundant clones make up 2.5% to 4% of the sample. What was sequenced was blood. These receptors were collected from a woman in her thirties or forties with Graves' ophthalmopathy.

Concerning this clonotype itself: A read error may be the cause here, since a much bigger clone is one base away. The chain employs TRBV12-3 or TRBV12-4 and TRBJ1-5; no clear D gene. The V end was cut by 5 bases, the J end by 4 bases, with 3 bases between. The CDR3 totals 11 residues. The CDR3 DNA is TGTGCCAGCAGTAATAATCAGCCCCAGCATTTT. Protein product: CASSNNQPQHF.

This clonotype was detected many times. The genes are TRBV2 and TRBJ2-5; 9 bases are shared with TRBD2. Germline CDR1 is SNHLY and CDR2 is FYNNEI. Trimming cost V 5 bases and J 7 bases; bases outside gene matches: 11. The CDR3 is 15 residues long. This CDR3 reads CASSRRSGGDWTQYF. The DNA for the CDR3 is TGTGCCAGCAGTCGACGTAGCGGGGGAGACTGGACCCAGTACTTC.

This clonotype was recorded many times. The J gene is TRBJ2-1, the V gene TRBV15; 9 bases match TRBD2. This CDR3 spans 14 amino acids. With V trimmed by 8 bases and J by 1 base, 3 bases remained unmatched. The germline gives CDR1 LNHNV, CDR2 YYDKDF (reference sequence). CDR3 sequence reads: CATGGGASYNEQFF. Written as DNA, the CDR3 is TGTGCCACCGGCGGGGGGGCTTCCTACAATGAGCAGTTCTTC.

This clonotype was seen repeatedly, ten times or more. V gene TRBV6-1 combines with J gene TRBJ1-2; D call uncertain. Germline V gene sequence: CDR1 MNHNS, CDR2 SASEGT. The CDR3 runs to 13 residues. Trimming removed 3 bases from V and 4 bases from J, with 9 bases in between. The CDR3 loop reads CASSEDRFYGYTF. CDR3 nucleotide sequence: TGTGCCAGCAGTGAGGACCGATTCTATGGCTACACCTTC.

This clonotype was counted ten times or more. DNA for the CDR3: TGCGCCAGCAGCCAAGATTGGCGGACCTCTGGAAACACCATATATTTT. Its protein product is CASSQDWRTSGNTIYF. This chain uses TRBV4-1 with TRBJ1-3, with D hard to call. CDR3 length: 16 amino acids. CDR1 is MGHRA, CDR2 YSYEKL, per germline. V was trimmed by 0 bases and J by 0 bases, leaving 9 bases between them.

This clonotype has at least ten counts. The DNA for the CDR3 is TGTGCCTGGAGGCCGGGACACAGCTCTGGGGCCAACGTCCTGACTTTC. This codes for CAWRPGHSSGANVLTF. The rearrangement links TRBV30 to TRBJ2-6; tentative D call: TRBD1 (6 bases). This CDR3 is 16 amino acids long. In germline, CDR1 is GTSNPN, CDR2 SVGIG (reference sequence). With 3 bases removed from V and 0 bases from J, the gap between germline ends came to 12 bases. The whole variable domain, remainder taken from reference TRBV30 and TRBJ2-6, is SQTIHQWPATLVQPVGSPLSLECTVEGTSNPNLYWYRQAAGRGLQLLFYSVGIGQISSEVPQNLSASRPQDRQFILSSKKLLLSDSGFYLCAWRPGHSSGANVLTFGAGSRLTVL.